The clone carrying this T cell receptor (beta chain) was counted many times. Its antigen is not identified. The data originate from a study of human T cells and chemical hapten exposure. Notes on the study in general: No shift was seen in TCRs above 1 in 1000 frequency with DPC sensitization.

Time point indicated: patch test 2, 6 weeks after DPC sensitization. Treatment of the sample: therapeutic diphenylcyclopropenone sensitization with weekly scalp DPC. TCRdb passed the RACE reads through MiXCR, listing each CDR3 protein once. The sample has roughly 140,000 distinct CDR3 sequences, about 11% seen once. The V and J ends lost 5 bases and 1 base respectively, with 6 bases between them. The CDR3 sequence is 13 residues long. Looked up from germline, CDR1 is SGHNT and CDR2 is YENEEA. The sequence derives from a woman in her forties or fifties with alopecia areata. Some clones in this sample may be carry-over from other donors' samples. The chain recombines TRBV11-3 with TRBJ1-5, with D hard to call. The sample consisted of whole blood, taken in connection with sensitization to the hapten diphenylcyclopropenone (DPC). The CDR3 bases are TGTGCCAGCAGCCTTGCCAGCAATCAGCCCCAGCATTTT. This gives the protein CASSLASNQPQHF.